This TCR beta chain was identified during a study of blood T cell repertoires in COVID-19. About the research overall: Acute and convalescent COVID-19 samples came from the United States, Italy and Spain.

Libraries were prepared by immunoSEQ multiplex PCR; TCRdb keeps only in-frame clonotypes and omits some of them. The sample includes approximately 65,000 clones, 65% to 90% of them seen just once. Trimming shortened V by 2 bases and J by 0 bases, and 4 bases separated the two germline ends. Germline V gene data show CDR1 as MRHNA and CDR2 as SNTAGT. This CDR3 is built from 13 residues. This clone was seen a few times. This clonotype was sampled from a man aged 35 to 55 with acute or convalescent COVID-19. This rearrangement joins TRBV6-4 to TRBJ1-1; no reliable D call. Sequenced input: peripheral blood. The CDR3 spells CASSDSMNTEAFF. CDR3 coding DNA: TGTGCCAGCAGTGACAGCATGAACACTGAAGCTTTCTTT.